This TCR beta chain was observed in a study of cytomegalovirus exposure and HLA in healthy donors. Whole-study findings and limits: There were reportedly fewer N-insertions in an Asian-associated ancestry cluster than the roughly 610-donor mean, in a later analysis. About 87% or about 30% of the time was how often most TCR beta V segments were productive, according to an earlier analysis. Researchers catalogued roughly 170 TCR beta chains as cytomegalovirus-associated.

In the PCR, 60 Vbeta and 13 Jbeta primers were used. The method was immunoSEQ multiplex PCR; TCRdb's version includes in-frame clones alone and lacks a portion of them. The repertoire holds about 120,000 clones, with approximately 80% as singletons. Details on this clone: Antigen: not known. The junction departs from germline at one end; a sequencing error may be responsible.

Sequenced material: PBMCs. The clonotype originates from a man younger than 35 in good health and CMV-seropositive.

The CDR3 DNA reads as TGTGCTAGCACCAGCGGACAGGGTGTTAACTATGGCTACACCTTC. Translation gives CASTSGQGVNYGYTF. The rearrangement links TRBV7-7 to TRBJ1-2; TRBD1 agrees at 8 bases. Germline lookup yields CDR1 SSHAT and CDR2 FNYEAQ (reference sequence). The CDR3 sequence is 15 residues long.